One TCR beta chain is described in this entry. This clonotype occurred many times. Its antigen has not been determined. The input lacks base qualities; no much larger clone sits a single base away. The TCR beta CDR3 regions were amplified from the RNA transcripts. The first round of RT-PCR for the TCR CDR3 was performed with the HTBI primer set and the Qiagen OneStep RT-PCR kit. Libraries were constructed in a second round of multiplex PCR, after which size selection and purification were performed. Libraries were sequenced paired-end with 100 bp reads on an Illumina HiSeq2000. Under the source paper's analysis protocol: SOAPnuke was used to process the raw data, throwing out any read that contained adapters or uncalled bases, had a mean Phred below 15, or lacked an exact constant-primer or identifier match. COPE v1.2.5 was used to merge the high-quality paired reads, and each unique nucleotide sequence was defined as a clonotype. Clonotypes were aligned to IMGT TRBV, TRBD and TRBJ reference segments using MiTCR v1.1. Only V-J combinations with frequency above 0.0001, covering roughly 99% of repertoires, were analysed. The TCS score was defined as the ratio of F50 (clonal expansion) to E x V (chaos), calculated using BLOSUM62-based TCRdist between CDR3 peptides within each V-J. Welch's t-statistics and random forest reduced roughly 540 V-J features to 13, which were used in a naive Bayes classifier (R e1071). The raw public reads went through TCRdb reprocessing: fastp at Q25, MiXCR clone calling, in-frame beta chains kept. For every CDR3 protein sequence, its rows merge into one entry that carries the most common genes and DNA. The V and J calls and clone size are TCRdb's, not the authors'. The sample profile shows over 500,000 distinct CDR3 sequences; more than 15% of them were found once. In total, the top ten clones hold about 29% of the sample.

This entry is derived from a study of T cells in Graves' hyperthyroidism and ophthalmopathy (dated by TCRdb to the late 2010s). For the study in its entirety: Peripheral blood was collected at initial diagnosis, before any treatment. TCR V-J signatures able to tell the groups apart were searched for in a discovery cohort of 100 patients, of whom roughly 42 had Graves' ophthalmopathy and more than 55 had stable Graves' hyperthyroidism. Prospective prediction of ophthalmopathy was tested in an independent validation cohort of fewer than 20 hyperthyroidism patients and roughly 16 patients who later progressed to ophthalmopathy. The approximately 90 discovery patients were divided at random into training and test sets in a 7:3 ratio. Thyroid tissue and blood T-cell repertoires from over 5 Graves' hyperthyroidism patients were also compared in the study. Following sampling, methimazole starting at 30 mg daily was given to hyperthyroidism patients, and high-dose intravenous methylprednisolone was given to ophthalmopathy patients. The paper describes TCR Vbeta CDR3 sequencing of 120 to 150 peripheral blood samples, made up of roughly 40 ophthalmopathy patients, 70 to 75 hyperthyroidism patients and 17 progressor patients. General study outcomes and caveats: No statistical method was used to fix the sample size in advance, and group allocation was not hidden from the investigators. In validation, the model predicted progression to ophthalmopathy a median of about 6.8 months before onset, with over 55% sensitivity and 72.22% specificity. Most expanded thyroid clonotypes (frequency above 0.001) were also detected in blood, a finding suggesting that blood repertoires may reflect thyroid immune responses. A 13 V-J signature model separated ophthalmopathy from stable hyperthyroidism, with just over 85% sensitivity and 81.08% specificity in cross-validation and 80%/75% in testing.

Per the germline V gene, MDHEN is the CDR1 and SYDVKM is the CDR2. Germline trimming amounts to 6 bases on V and 1 base on J, with 6 as the count of junction bases outside the gene matches. From the cysteine through the phenylalanine, the CDR3 covers 15 amino acids. CDR3 DNA is the only sequence kept; it has 45 bases, read in frame from the first base. Moderately to severely active disease, a Clinical Activity Score of at least 3, a NOSPECS grade of at least 4, and a duration under 3 months were present in ophthalmopathy patients. Any patient with an uncontrolled infection, another autoimmune disease, pregnancy or lactation was excluded. Diagnoses relied on clinical symptoms, serum thyroxine and TRAb, thyroid ultrasound and orbital computed tomography. PBMCs were separated from roughly 10 ml of fresh peripheral blood using Ficoll-Paque density gradient centrifugation. Total RNA was extracted with Trizol reagent, and quality was checked on an Agilent 2100 Bioanalyzer.

The chain uses TRBV28 and TRBJ1-1, with 9 middle bases fitting TRBD1. Sequenced input: blood. This clonotype was sampled from a woman aged 25 to 45 with Graves' ophthalmopathy. The CDR3 corresponds to CASRPDRGSNTEAFF. At the DNA level, the sequence is TGTGCCAGCAGACCGGACAGGGGCTCGAACACTGAAGCTTTCTTT.